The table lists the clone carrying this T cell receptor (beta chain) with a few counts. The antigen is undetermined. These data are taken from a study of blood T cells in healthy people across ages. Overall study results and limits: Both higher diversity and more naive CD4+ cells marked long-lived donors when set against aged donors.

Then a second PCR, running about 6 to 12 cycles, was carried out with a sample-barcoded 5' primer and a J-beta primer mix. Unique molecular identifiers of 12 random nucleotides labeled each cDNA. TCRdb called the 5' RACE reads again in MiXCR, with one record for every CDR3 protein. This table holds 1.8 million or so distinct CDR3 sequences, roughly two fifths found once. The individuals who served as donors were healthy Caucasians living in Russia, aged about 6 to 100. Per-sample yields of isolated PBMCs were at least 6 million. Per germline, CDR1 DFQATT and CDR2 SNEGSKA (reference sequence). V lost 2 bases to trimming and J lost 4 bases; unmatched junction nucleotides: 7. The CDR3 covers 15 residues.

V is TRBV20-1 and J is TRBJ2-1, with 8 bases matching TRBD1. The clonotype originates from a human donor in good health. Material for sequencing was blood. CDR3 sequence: CSARTRQGYYNEQFF. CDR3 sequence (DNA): TGCAGTGCTAGAACAAGACAGGGGTATTACAATGAGCAGTTCTTC.